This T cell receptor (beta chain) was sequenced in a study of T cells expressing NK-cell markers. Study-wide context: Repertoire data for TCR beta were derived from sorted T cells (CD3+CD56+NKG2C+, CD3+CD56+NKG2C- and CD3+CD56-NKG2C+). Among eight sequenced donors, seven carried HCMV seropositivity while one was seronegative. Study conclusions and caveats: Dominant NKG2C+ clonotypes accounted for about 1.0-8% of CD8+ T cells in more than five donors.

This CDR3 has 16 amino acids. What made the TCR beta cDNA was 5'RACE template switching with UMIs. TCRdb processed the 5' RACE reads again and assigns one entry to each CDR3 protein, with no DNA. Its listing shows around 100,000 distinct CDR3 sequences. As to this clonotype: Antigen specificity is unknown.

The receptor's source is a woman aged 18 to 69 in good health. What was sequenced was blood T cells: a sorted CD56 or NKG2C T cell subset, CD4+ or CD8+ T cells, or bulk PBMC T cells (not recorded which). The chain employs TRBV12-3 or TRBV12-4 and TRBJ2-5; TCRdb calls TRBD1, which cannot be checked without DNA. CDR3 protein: CASSPPPAAGVETQYF.